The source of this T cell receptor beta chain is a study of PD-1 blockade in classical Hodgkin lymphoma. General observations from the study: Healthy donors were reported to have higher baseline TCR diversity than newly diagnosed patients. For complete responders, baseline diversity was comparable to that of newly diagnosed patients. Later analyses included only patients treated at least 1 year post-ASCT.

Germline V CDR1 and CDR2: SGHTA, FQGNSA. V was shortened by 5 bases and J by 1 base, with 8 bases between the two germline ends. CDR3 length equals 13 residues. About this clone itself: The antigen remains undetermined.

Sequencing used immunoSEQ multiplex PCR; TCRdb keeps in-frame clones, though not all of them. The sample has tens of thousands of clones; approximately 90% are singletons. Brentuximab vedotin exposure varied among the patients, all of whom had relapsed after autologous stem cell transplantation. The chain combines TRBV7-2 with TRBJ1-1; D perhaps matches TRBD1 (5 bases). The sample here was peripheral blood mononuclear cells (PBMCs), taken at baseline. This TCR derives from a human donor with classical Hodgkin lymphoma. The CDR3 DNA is TGTGCCAGCAGCCTCGACAGGAACACTGAAGCTTTCTTT. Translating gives CASSLDRNTEAFF. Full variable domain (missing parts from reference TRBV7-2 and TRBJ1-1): GAGVSQSPSNKVTEKGKDVELRCDPISGHTALYWYRQSLGQGLEFLIYFQGNSAPDKSGLPSDRFSAERTGGSVSTLTIQRTQQEDSAVYLCASSLDRNTEAFFGQGTRLTVV.